This T cell receptor (beta chain) is from a study of T cell changes during pregnancy in multiple sclerosis. Profiled with immunoSEQ multiplex PCR; TCRdb holds only in-frame clones, not every one. Of around 100,000 clones detected, around 90% appear once; the ten largest clones hold 2.5% to 3.5%. This CDR3 is built from 17 residues. Germline CDR1 is MNHEY and CDR2 is SMNVEV (reference sequence). J gave up 4 bases and V 5 bases, and 13 bases lay outside the gene matches. The V call is TRBV27, the J call TRBJ1-1; 10 bases map to TRBD1. The source material was peripheral blood, sampled in the second trimester of pregnancy. The receptor's source is a female donor with multiple sclerosis, enrolled in a pregnancy study. The CDR3 protein is CASSPVFPGTGVTEAFF. CDR3 nucleotides: TGTGCCAGCAGTCCCGTGTTCCCCGGGACAGGGGTCACTGAAGCTTTCTTT.